This entry lists 11 T cell receptor beta chains sequenced from one sample in a study of blood T cell repertoires in COVID-19. This table comes from immunoSEQ multiplex PCR, and its TCRdb copy is limited to in-frame clones, with some not included. Of fewer than 650,000 clones listed, 85% to 90% are singletons. Specimen: peripheral blood. These receptors all come from a woman between 45 and 65 years old with COVID-19, enrolled during active disease.

V usage is TRBV28 and J usage is TRBJ1-1, with 7 bases that match TRBD1. CDR3 length equals 14 residues. Germline values: CDR1 MDHEN, CDR2 SYDVKM. V dropped 2 bases and J dropped 5; count of bases not matched to a gene: 5. CDR3 bases: TGTGCCAGCAGTTTAAACAGGGGTTGGACTGAAGCTTTCTTT. Its translation is CASSLNRGWTEAFF.

This sequence joins TRBV5-6 and TRBJ1-3, with 8 nucleotides matching TRBD1. CDR1 is SGHDT and CDR2 is YYEEEE in the germline V gene. With 4 bases clipped from V and 0 bases from J, the junction kept 6 bases outside the gene matches. This CDR3 contains 16 residues. This chain's CDR3 is CASSPGTGSSGNTIYF. The CDR3 DNA reads TGTGCCAGCAGCCCAGGGACAGGAAGCTCTGGAAACACCATATATTTT.

V is TRBV7-8 and J is TRBJ1-4; D gene uncertain. Germline CDR1 SGHVS, CDR2 FQNEAQ. The germline V and J ends were trimmed by 1 base and 8 bases, with 14 bases remaining between them. This CDR3 region has 15 residues. The CDR3 DNA reads as TGTGCCAGCAGCTTAGAGAGGGCCAGAATGGAAAAACTGTTTTTT. Translated, it gives CASSLERARMEKLFF.

The rearrangement joins TRBV2 to TRBJ1-2, with TRBD1 as a possible D gene (5 bases). This CDR3 has 15 residues. Germline assignment: CDR1 SNHLY and CDR2 FYNNEI. V lost 1 base and J lost 0, with 9 bases in between. CDR3: CASSEGWGANYGYTF. The CDR3 DNA reads as TGTGCCAGCAGTGAAGGGTGGGGGGCTAACTATGGCTACACCTTC.

This clone was observed once. The J gene is TRBJ1-5, the V gene TRBV12-5, with D possibly being TRBD1 (5 bases). V was pared by 7 bases and J by 1 base, with 11 bases between. This CDR3 contains 14 residues. CDR1 is LGHNT and CDR2 is FRNRAP in the germline V gene. This CDR3 reads CASEPGASNQPQHF. Here the CDR3 DNA reads TGTGCTAGTGAGCCTGGGGCCAGCAATCAGCCCCAGCATTTT.

The chain links TRBV30 to TRBJ2-7; D may correspond to TRBD1 or TRBD2 (5 bases each). With 8 bases removed from V and 3 bases from J, the gap between germline ends came to 11 bases. The germline gives CDR1 GTSNPN, CDR2 SVGIG (reference sequence). The length of the CDR3 is 11 residues. The CDR3 region has the DNA TGTGCCGGGGGTGGGAGCTACGAGCAGTACTTC. Encoded protein: CAGGGSYEQYF.

The gene calls are TRBV6-4 and TRBJ1-1; D is ambiguous. This CDR3 spans 13 amino acids. Deletions cut 5 bases from V and 0 bases from J, with 7 bases between. Germline CDR1 is MRHNA and CDR2 is SNTAGT. The CDR3 region is CASSFEVNTEAFF. The CDR3 nucleotides are TGTGCCAGCAGTTTCGAGGTGAACACTGAAGCTTTCTTT.

This sequence joins TRBV9 and TRBJ2-2; 11 bases align to TRBD2. The CDR3 spans 16 residues. The J segment lost 7 bases and the V segment lost 0 bases, leaving 5 bases of the junction unmatched. CDR1 and CDR2 from the germline V gene are SGDLS and YYNGEE. The DNA of the CDR3 is TGTGCCAGCAGCGTAGATAGCGGGGGGGCCCACGGGGAGCTGTTTTTT. Protein: CASSVDSGGAHGELFF.

The rearrangement uses TRBV30 and TRBJ1-6; 7 bases are shared with TRBD1. J was trimmed by 1 base and V by 1 base; bases with no gene match: 4. Per germline, CDR1 GTSNPN and CDR2 SVGIG (reference sequence). The CDR3 is 16 amino acids. CDR3 bases: TGTGCCTGGAGTGGGGCAGGGGGATCCTATAATTCACCCCTCCACTTT. This codes for CAWSGAGGSYNSPLHF.

The chain recombines TRBV12-3 or TRBV12-4 with TRBJ1-1; 7 nucleotides agree with TRBD1. After removal of 1 base from V and 9 bases from J, the junction contained 2 bases not matched to a gene. The CDR3 spans 12 residues. The CDR3 nucleotides are TGTGCCAGCAGTTTAGAGGGGGCAAAAGCTTTCTTT. Protein sequence: CASSLEGAKAFF.

The rearrangement uses TRBV7-9 and TRBJ2-3, with 9 bases aligning to TRBD1. With 1 base clipped from V and 4 bases from J, the junction kept 0 bases outside the gene matches. CDR1 SEHNR and CDR2 FQNEAQ come from the germline V gene (reference sequence). The CDR3 contains 14 residues. CDR3 DNA: TGTGCCAGCAGCTTAGGGACAGGGGCAGATACGCAGTATTTT. It yields the protein CASSLGTGADTQYF.